Below are 23 T cell receptor beta chains sequenced from a single sample in a study of T cells expressing NK-cell markers. TCRdb re-called the 5' RACE reads; one entry per CDR3 protein, DNA not given. The repertoire shows some 280,000 distinct CDR3 sequences; the top ten hold about 0.4%. The sequenced sample consisted of blood T cells: a sorted CD56 or NKG2C T cell subset, CD4+ or CD8+ T cells, or bulk PBMC T cells (not recorded which). These receptors came from a man between 18 and 29 years old in good health.

This chain connects TRBV7-2 to TRBJ1-5; with no DNA, the TCRdb D assignment of TRBD1 cannot be verified. CDR3 length: 14 amino acids. CDR1 and CDR2 from the germline V gene are SGHTA and FQGNSA. CDR3 residues: CASSPQTGEQPQHF.

The chain employs TRBV6-1 and TRBJ2-3. CDR1 MNHNS and CDR2 SASEGT come from the germline V gene. This CDR3 has 14 residues. The CDR3 is CASSIGGKRDTQYF.

This chain joins TRBV5-1 and TRBJ2-1; the TCRdb D gene call, TRBD1, has no DNA to confirm it. This CDR3 region has 16 residues. Germline V gene data show CDR1 as SGHRS and CDR2 as YFSETQ. The CDR3 is CASSLGWTGGSNEQFF.

The chain couples TRBV29-1 to TRBJ2-3; TCRdb gives TRBD1 as the D gene, but with no DNA this cannot be confirmed. The CDR3 consists of 13 residues. CDR1 is SQVTM and CDR2 is ANQGSEA in the germline V gene. CDR3 residues: CSVTGALTDTQYF.

The chain is built from TRBV7-9 and TRBJ2-1; the TCRdb D gene call, TRBD1, has no DNA to confirm it. The V gene's germline CDR1 is SEHNR and CDR2 FQNEAQ (reference sequence). This CDR3 region has 14 residues. CDR3 sequence reads: CASSLDSVYNEQFF.

The chain links TRBV7-2 to TRBJ1-1; TCRdb's D call of TRBD1 is untestable without DNA. This CDR3 has 13 amino acids. Looked up from germline, CDR1 is SGHTA and CDR2 is FQGNSA. The CDR3 sequence is CASSRVRQNEAFF.

V is TRBV9 and J is TRBJ2-2. The germline V gene encodes CDR1 SGDLS and CDR2 YYNGEE. The CDR3 consists of 15 residues. The chain's CDR3 is CASSDQVGSLGELFF. Drawing the rest from reference TRBV9 and TRBJ2-2, the complete variable domain is DSGVTQTPKHLITATGQRVTLRCSPRSGDLSVYWYQQSLDQGLQFLIQYYNGEERAKGNILERFSAQQFPDLHSELNLSSLELGDSALYFCASSDQVGSLGELFFGEGSRLTVL.

This rearrangement joins TRBV29-1 to TRBJ2-3; the TCRdb D gene call, TRBD1, has no DNA to confirm it. The CDR3 runs to 15 residues. Germline V gene lookup returns CDR1 SQVTM and CDR2 ANQGSEA. CDR3 in amino acids: CSVVPHRGRADTQYF.

The V call is TRBV2, the J call TRBJ1-3. The CDR3 extends over 14 amino acids. CDR1 is SNHLY and CDR2 is FYNNEI in the germline V gene. Here the CDR3 reads CASSAWGSGNTIYF.

V gene TRBV30 combines with J gene TRBJ2-1; TCRdb designates TRBD2, a call that cannot be tested without DNA. This CDR3 is 15 amino acids long. Per the germline V gene, CDR1 is GTSNPN and CDR2 is SVGIG (reference sequence). The CDR3 reads CAWSVRERSYNEQFF.

The V call is TRBV20-1, the J call TRBJ2-1; checking the TCRdb D call of TRBD2 is not possible without DNA. Germline lookup yields CDR1 DFQATT and CDR2 SNEGSKA (reference sequence). The CDR3 has 15 amino acids. CDR3 residues: CSARVGLAAYNEQFF.

V is TRBV20-1 and J is TRBJ1-3. The germline V gene has CDR1 DFQATT and CDR2 SNEGSKA (reference sequence). The CDR3 sequence is 14 residues long. This CDR3 is CSASDQVSGNTIYF.

This rearrangement joins TRBV4-3 to TRBJ2-7. Germline V gene lookup returns CDR1 LGHNA and CDR2 YSLEER. This CDR3 comprises 14 residues. Here the CDR3 reads CASSQDQWVGEQYF.

The chain recombines TRBV20-1 with TRBJ2-1. Germline CDR1 reads DFQATT; CDR2 reads SNEGSKA (reference sequence). The CDR3 has 11 residues. The CDR3 is CSARKTMGQFF.

The chain has TRBV3-1 and TRBJ1-6; there is no DNA to check the TCRdb D call of TRBD1. The length of the CDR3 is 20 residues. From germline, CDR1 is LGHDT and CDR2 YNNKEL (reference sequence). CDR3 amino acids: CASSQVLGSGRGANNSPLHF.

The V and J genes are TRBV30 and TRBJ2-1; TCRdb returns TRBD2, unconfirmable since there is no DNA. Per germline, CDR1 GTSNPN and CDR2 SVGIG (reference sequence). The CDR3 sequence is 14 residues long. The CDR3: CAWLRAGSRNEQFF. The full variable domain, completed using reference TRBV30 and TRBJ2-1, is SQTIHQWPATLVQPVGSPLSLECTVEGTSNPNLYWYRQAAGRGLQLLFYSVGIGQISSEVPQNLSASRPQDRQFILSSKKLLLSDSGFYLCAWLRAGSRNEQFFGPGTRLTVL.

The rearrangement links TRBV29-1 to TRBJ1-3. There are 14 residues in the CDR3. Germline-derived CDR1 and CDR2 are SQVTM and ANQGSEA. This CDR3 is CSVALMGSGNTIYF.

This rearrangement joins TRBV12-3 or TRBV12-4 to TRBJ2-2; TCRdb selects TRBD2, and the lack of DNA leaves this call unchecked. The CDR3 sequence is 15 residues long. CDR3 amino acids: CASRGLADGAGELFF.

CDR3 residues: CASSLELDSYNEQFF. The chain has TRBV5-4 and TRBJ2-1; TCRdb reports TRBD1, a call that lacks DNA to check it against. Germline V CDR1 and CDR2: SGHNT, YYREEE (reference sequence). There are 15 residues in the CDR3.

V gene TRBV12-3 or TRBV12-4 combines with J gene TRBJ2-3; TCRdb calls TRBD1, which cannot be checked without DNA. The CDR3 length is 13 residues. This CDR3 reads CASSLQLGGTQYF.

V and J are TRBV5-1 and TRBJ1-2; no DNA is available, so the TRBD1 call from TCRdb remains unchecked. The CDR3 runs to 15 residues. Looked up from germline, CDR1 is SGHRS and CDR2 is YFSETQ. The CDR3 region is CASSLAGRGDYGYTF.

V and J are TRBV15 and TRBJ2-3; TCRdb's D call, TRBD2, is unchecked because there is no DNA. The CDR3 has 16 amino acids. CDR1 and CDR2 from the germline V gene are LNHNV and YYDKDF (reference sequence). CDR3 sequence: CATSRDLAGASDTQYF.

The chain couples TRBV7-2 to TRBJ2-3. Germline CDR1 reads SGHTA; CDR2 reads FQGNSA. CDR3 length: 14 amino acids. This CDR3 is CASSLAVYADTQYF.